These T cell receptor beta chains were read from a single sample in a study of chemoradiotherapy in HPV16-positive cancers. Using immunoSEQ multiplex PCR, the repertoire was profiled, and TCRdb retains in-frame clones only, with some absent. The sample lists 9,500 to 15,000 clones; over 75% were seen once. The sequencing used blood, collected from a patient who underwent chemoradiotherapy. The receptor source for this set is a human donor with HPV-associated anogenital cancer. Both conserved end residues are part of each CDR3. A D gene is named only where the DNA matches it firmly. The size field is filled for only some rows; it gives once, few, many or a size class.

CDR3nt: TGTGCCAGCAGTCCCCCTTTCACAGATACGCAGTATTTT; CDR3aa: CASSPPFTDTQYF; d_gene: -; abundance: -; j_gene: TRBJ2-3; v_gene: TRBV2
CDR3nt: TGTGCCAGCAGTTACTCGACAGGACCGACTGAAGCTTTCTTT; CDR3aa: CASSYSTGPTEAFF; d_gene: -; abundance: -; j_gene: TRBJ1-1; v_gene: TRBV6-5
CDR3nt: TGCGCCAGCAGCTTATTTTCAGCAGGGTCAGATACGCAGTATTTT; CDR3aa: CASSLFSAGSDTQYF; d_gene: -; abundance: few; j_gene: TRBJ2-3; v_gene: TRBV5-1
CDR3nt: TGTGCCAGCAGCTTAGGAGGGAACCCCTACGAGCAGTACTTC; CDR3aa: CASSLGGNPYEQYF; d_gene: -; abundance: few; j_gene: TRBJ2-7; v_gene: TRBV5-4
CDR3nt: TGTGCCAGCAGCTTCAGAGGAGGCTCCTACAATGAGCAGTTCTTC; CDR3aa: CASSFRGGSYNEQFF; d_gene: -; abundance: -; j_gene: TRBJ2-1; v_gene: TRBV7-9
CDR3nt: TGTGCCAGCAGCTTGCTACGGATGAACACTGAAGCTTTCTTT; CDR3aa: CASSLLRMNTEAFF; d_gene: -; abundance: -; j_gene: TRBJ1-1; v_gene: TRBV5-8
CDR3nt: TGTGCCAGCAGGGAGGGACAGGGATTCTACGAGCAGTACTTC; CDR3aa: CASREGQGFYEQYF; d_gene: TRBD1; abundance: -; j_gene: TRBJ2-7; v_gene: TRBV6-1
CDR3nt: TGTGCCAGCAGCCCCCGACAGGGCCCCTCACCCCTCCACTTT; CDR3aa: CASSPRQGPSPLHF; d_gene: TRBD1; abundance: -; j_gene: TRBJ1-6; v_gene: TRBV5-4
CDR3nt: TGCAGCGCTGGGGGAGGCTCTGGCTACACCTTC; CDR3aa: CSAGGGSGYTF; d_gene: -; abundance: few; j_gene: TRBJ1-2; v_gene: TRBV29-1
CDR3nt: TGTGCCAGCAGCCGAGGGACAGCCGGGGAGCTGTTTTTT; CDR3aa: CASSRGTAGELFF; d_gene: TRBD1; abundance: -; j_gene: TRBJ2-2; v_gene: TRBV27